Listed below are T cell receptor beta chains from one sample, sequenced in a study of cytomegalovirus exposure and HLA in healthy donors. Assay used: immunoSEQ multiplex PCR; TCRdb lists only in-frame clones, some missing. There are over 75,000 clones in the sample; about 83% occur only once, and roughly 5.3% lies in the top ten. Sample: PBMCs. Every receptor here comes from a woman under 30 in good health and CMV-seropositive. CDR3s include the opening cysteine and the closing phenylalanine or tryptophan.

V gene: TRBV5-5
J gene: TRBJ1-6
CDR3 length: 13
CDR3 protein: CASVGGTMRPLHF

V gene: TRBV19
J gene: TRBJ2-7
CDR3 length: 14
CDR3 protein: CASSIKGSAYEQYF

V gene: TRBV19
J gene: TRBJ2-5
CDR3 length: 17
CDR3 protein: CASSPLSGVMSGETQYF

V gene: TRBV7-6
J gene: TRBJ1-1
CDR3 length: 15
CDR3 protein: CASSPGAFMNTEAFF

V gene: TRBV7-3
J gene: TRBJ1-5
CDR3 length: 13
CDR3 protein: CASSLTSNQPQHF

V gene: TRBV9
J gene: TRBJ2-1
CDR3 length: 15
CDR3 protein: CASSPRLAGGNEQFF

V gene: TRBV4-1
J gene: TRBJ2-5
CDR3 length: 14
CDR3 protein: CASSQEQTTETQYF

V gene: TRBV7-9
J gene: TRBJ2-2
CDR3 length: 15
CDR3 protein: CASSLGQGPTGELFF

V gene: TRBV10-2
J gene: TRBJ1-1
CDR3 length: 12
CDR3 protein: CASRGLQGSAFF

V gene: TRBV7-9
J gene: TRBJ2-3
CDR3 length: 13
CDR3 protein: CASSLGTSDTQYF

V gene: TRBV4-1
J gene: TRBJ2-2
CDR3 length: 16
CDR3 protein: CASSRSGGTNTGELFF

V gene: TRBV12-5
J gene: TRBJ2-3
CDR3 length: 16
CDR3 protein: CASGLAGPLGTDTQYF

V gene: TRBV6-5
J gene: TRBJ1-1
CDR3 length: 13
CDR3 protein: CASSTTGNTEAFF

V gene: TRBV9
J gene: TRBJ2-7
CDR3 length: 14
CDR3 protein: CASSVATGGDEQYF

V gene: TRBV29-1
J gene: .
CDR3 length: 12
CDR3 protein: CSVGLNSYEQYF

V gene: TRBV28
J gene: TRBJ1-2
CDR3 length: 14
CDR3 protein: CASSGGQGFYGYTF

V gene: TRBV4-1
J gene: TRBJ1-5
CDR3 length: 18
CDR3 protein: CASSQDPPGTTGNQPQHF

V gene: TRBV5-6
J gene: TRBJ2-7
CDR3 length: 16
CDR3 protein: CASSPPPGISAYEQYF

V gene: TRBV4-2
J gene: TRBJ2-7
CDR3 length: 14
CDR3 protein: CASSLSMFTYEQYF

V gene: TRBV12-5
J gene: TRBJ2-4
CDR3 length: 15
CDR3 protein: CASGTGGLGKNIQYF

V gene: TRBV5-1
J gene: TRBJ2-7
CDR3 length: 19
CDR3 protein: CASSLAYGTSGTRDYEQYF

V gene: TRBV28
J gene: TRBJ2-7
CDR3 length: 11
CDR3 protein: CASTRSYEQYF

V gene: TRBV29-1
J gene: TRBJ2-7
CDR3 length: 14
CDR3 protein: CSVYSGLNSYEQYF

V gene: TRBV10-2
J gene: TRBJ1-2
CDR3 length: 15
CDR3 protein: CASRQSGQGGYGYTF

V gene: TRBV5-1
J gene: TRBJ2-7
CDR3 length: 15
CDR3 protein: CASSPAAGGPYEQYF

V gene: TRBV19
J gene: TRBJ1-6
CDR3 length: 14
CDR3 protein: CASTLGRGRSPLHF

V gene: TRBV6-5
J gene: TRBJ2-2
CDR3 length: 15
CDR3 protein: CASSYSPTNTGELFF

V gene: TRBV5-4
J gene: TRBJ1-1
CDR3 length: 14
CDR3 protein: CAIKPWEGRTEAFF

V gene: TRBV7-2
J gene: TRBJ2-5
CDR3 length: 16
CDR3 protein: CASSLVAGAVQETQYF

V gene: TRBV20-1
J gene: TRBJ2-1
CDR3 length: 11
CDR3 protein: CSAQGNNEQFF

V gene: TRBV2
J gene: TRBJ2-2
CDR3 length: 14
CDR3 protein: CASRYGQGTGELFF

V gene: TRBV19
J gene: TRBJ1-1
CDR3 length: 14
CDR3 protein: CASSFQGLPGEAFF

V gene: TRBV28
J gene: TRBJ2-3
CDR3 length: 14
CDR3 protein: CASFSAGERDTQYF

V gene: TRBV6-5
J gene: TRBJ1-1
CDR3 length: 12
CDR3 protein: CASSYSAGEAFF

V gene: TRBV2
J gene: TRBJ2-5
CDR3 length: 13
CDR3 protein: CASRDGGLGTQYF

V gene: TRBV6-5
J gene: TRBJ1-4
CDR3 length: 15
CDR3 protein: CASSSPQGAGEKLFF

V gene: TRBV7-9
J gene: TRBJ2-3
CDR3 length: 15
CDR3 protein: CASSPLTGGTDTQYF

V gene: TRBV30
J gene: TRBJ2-7
CDR3 length: 14
CDR3 protein: CAWSVGDRYYEQYF

V gene: TRBV6-1
J gene: TRBJ1-5
CDR3 length: 16
CDR3 protein: CASSEEGGYSNQPQHF

V gene: TRBV15
J gene: TRBJ2-3
CDR3 length: 16
CDR3 protein: CATSRDGKRVTDTQYF

V gene: TRBV7-9
J gene: TRBJ2-1
CDR3 length: 15
CDR3 protein: CAIPTGTSGFDEQFF

V gene: TRBV7-3
J gene: TRBJ2-3
CDR3 length: 20
CDR3 protein: CASSLTTLAGGGRSTDTQYF

V gene: TRBV6-5
J gene: TRBJ1-1
CDR3 length: 13
CDR3 protein: CASSFGEATEAFF

V gene: TRBV13
J gene: TRBJ2-7
CDR3 length: 12
CDR3 protein: CASSSGLNIPYF

V gene: TRBV5-1
J gene: TRBJ2-7
CDR3 length: 14
CDR3 protein: CASSTAQGFYEQYF

V gene: TRBV7-6
J gene: TRBJ2-3
CDR3 length: 13
CDR3 protein: CASSSRGTDTQYF

V gene: TRBV9
J gene: TRBJ1-5
CDR3 length: 14
CDR3 protein: CASSLGTANQPQHF

V gene: TRBV7-2
J gene: TRBJ2-1
CDR3 length: 13
CDR3 protein: CASSLATYNEQFF

V gene: TRBV5-1
J gene: TRBJ2-6
CDR3 length: 14
CDR3 protein: CASSPGGGANVLTF

V gene: TRBV6-1
J gene: TRBJ2-5
CDR3 length: 15
CDR3 protein: CASSEHGLAQETQYF

V gene: TRBV6-4
J gene: TRBJ2-3
CDR3 length: 13
CDR3 protein: CASSSGDTDTQYF

V gene: TRBV4-1
J gene: TRBJ2-1
CDR3 length: 16
CDR3 protein: CASSAPGQASYNEQFF

V gene: TRBV28
J gene: TRBJ1-2
CDR3 length: 18
CDR3 protein: CASSLAGGWRGSDYGYTF

V gene: TRBV9
J gene: TRBJ2-2
CDR3 length: 13
CDR3 protein: CASSVVDTGELFF